These 24 T cell receptor beta chains were all obtained from the same sample, sequenced in a study of tissue T cells after allogeneic stem cell transplantation. Libraries were prepared by immunoSEQ multiplex PCR; TCRdb keeps only in-frame clonotypes and omits some of them. In the table there are hundreds of clones, about 40% of which are singletons. This sample comprised descending colon tissue, obtained at autopsy. The receptor set was obtained from a female patient aged 40-69 years with steroid-refractory graft-versus-host disease after an allogeneic stem cell transplant. Some T cells may be transferred from the graft donor.

This clone is medium-sized by share. The V gene is TRBV9, the J gene TRBJ1-6, with 7 positions matching TRBD1. The germline CDR1 and CDR2 sequences are SGDLS and YYNGEE. V was pared by 3 bases and J by 4 bases, with 1 base of the junction left unmatched. The CDR3 is 14 amino acids. CDR3 bases: TGTGCCAGCAGCGCGACAGGGTATAATTCACCCCTCCACTTT. The encoded protein is CASSATGYNSPLHF.

The V call is TRBV4-1, the J call TRBJ2-3; no reliable D call. Germline V gene data show CDR1 as MGHRA and CDR2 as YSYEKL. V was trimmed by 1 base and J by 8 bases, leaving 13 bases between them. This CDR3 has 14 residues. CDR3 loop: CASSQGSTQITQYF. In DNA, the CDR3 is TGCGCCAGCAGCCAAGGCAGCACACAGATTACGCAGTATTTT.

This clone was seen only a few times. The chain couples TRBV10-3 to TRBJ1-1; D might be TRBD1 (5 bases). Per germline, CDR1 ENHRY and CDR2 SYGVKD. CDR3 length: 14 residues. The V end lost 6 bases, the J end lost 2 bases, and 13 bases lay between the germline ends. The DNA for the CDR3 is TGTGCCATCAGGAATCAGGGAGGAAACACTGAAGCTTTCTTT. Translating gives CAIRNQGGNTEAFF.

This clone has only one observation. The chain couples TRBV4-3 to TRBJ2-5, with 11 bases identical to TRBD2. CDR1 LGHNA and CDR2 YSLEER come from the germline V gene. CDR3 length equals 16 residues. The V segment lost 4 bases and the J segment 5 bases; nucleotides outside the gene matches: 9. The CDR3 bases are TGCGCCAGCAGCCGACTAGCGGGGCCTCTCGGGGAGACCCAGTACTTC. This codes for CASSRLAGPLGETQYF.

This clone turned up a few times. The genes are TRBV29-1 and TRBJ2-3, with D unclear. The CDR3 runs 17 residues. CDR1 is SQVTM and CDR2 is ANQGSEA in the germline V gene. V was cut by 0 bases and J by 6 bases, with 22 bases left in between. The CDR3 DNA reads TGCAGCGTTGAAGATCGTGGCAGCCCTGAGGACCGTGATACGCAGTATTTT. It encodes CSVEDRGSPEDRDTQYF.

This CDR3 reads CASSQGRGASTDTQYF. DNA of the CDR3: TGTGCCAGCAGCCAAGGGCGGGGGGCTAGCACAGATACGCAGTATTTT. V gene TRBV4-2 combines with J gene TRBJ2-3, with 8 bases identical to TRBD2. The CDR3 length is 16 residues. V was pared by 1 base and J by 0 bases, with 3 bases of the junction left unmatched. Germline-derived CDR1 and CDR2 are LGHNA and YNFKEQ.

By sample share, this clone is medium-sized. V gene TRBV28 combines with J gene TRBJ2-3; 7 nucleotides line up with TRBD2. Germline V gene sequence: CDR1 MDHEN, CDR2 SYDVKM. The V gene end was trimmed by 2 bases and the J gene end by 9 bases; junction bases not matched to a gene: 5. The CDR3 is 13 amino acids. The CDR3 loop reads CASSLQGAGTQYF. The CDR3 DNA reads TGTGCCAGCAGTTTACAGGGAGCGGGAACGCAGTATTTT.

This clone is medium-sized within its sample. The chain carries TRBV4-1 and TRBJ2-7, with 7 bases lining up with TRBD2. This CDR3 region has 14 residues. V lost 3 bases, J lost 4 bases, and 6 bases stayed unmatched. Germline values: CDR1 MGHRA, CDR2 YSYEKL. CDR3 loop: CASSHRLASYEQYF. DNA of the CDR3: TGCGCCAGCAGCCATCGACTAGCTTCTTACGAGCAGTACTTC.

This chain links TRBV5-4 with TRBJ1-3; tentative D call: TRBD1 (6 bases). In germline, CDR1 is SGHNT, CDR2 YYREEE (reference sequence). This CDR3 comprises 14 residues. Trimming removed 2 bases from V and 5 bases from J, with 11 bases in between. CDR3 region: CASSFRGARNTIYF. The CDR3 region has the DNA TGTGCCAGCAGCTTTCGGGGGGCCAGAAACACCATATATTTT.

The CDR3 nucleotides are TGTGCCAGCAGAAACGTAGGGGAGGCTAATGAAAAACTGTTTTTT. Its translation is CASRNVGEANEKLFF. This chain connects TRBV6-5 to TRBJ1-4, with D perhaps matching TRBD1 (5 bases). The CDR3 loop spans 15 amino acids. V gave up 6 bases and J gave up 3 bases, with 14 bases separating them. From germline, CDR1 is MNHEY and CDR2 SVGAGI.

The CDR3 coding sequence is TGCGCCAGCAGCTCTTCCCCGTGGGGAGACTCCTACGAGCAGTACTTC. Encoded protein: CASSSSPWGDSYEQYF. The chain recombines TRBV5-1 with TRBJ2-7, with D perhaps matching TRBD2 (5 bases). Trimming cost V 3 bases and J 0 bases, with 16 bases left between them. CDR3 length equals 16 residues. CDR1 is SGHRS and CDR2 is YFSETQ in the germline V gene.

The rearrangement links TRBV20-1 to TRBJ1-5, with 9 nucleotides matching TRBD1. This CDR3 contains 14 residues. Germline V gives CDR1 DFQATT, CDR2 SNEGSKA (reference sequence). The junction had 4 bases not matched to a gene; V was cut back by 3 bases and J by 4 bases. The CDR3 protein is CSASAGTGNQPQHF. As DNA, the CDR3 is TGCAGTGCTAGTGCCGGGACAGGGAATCAGCCCCAGCATTTT.

A few counts support this clone. The rearrangement uses TRBV29-1 and TRBJ2-1; TRBD1 is a possible D gene (6 bases). Trimming took off 0 bases at V and 7 bases at J, with 13 bases between the two ends. Germline V gene sequence: CDR1 SQVTM, CDR2 ANQGSEA. This CDR3 contains 14 residues. The CDR3 is CSVEDKQGWNEQFF. The CDR3 nucleotides are TGCAGCGTTGAAGATAAGCAGGGGTGGAATGAGCAGTTCTTC.

The rearrangement joins TRBV5-1 to TRBJ1-2, with TRBD1 matching over 9 bases. Unmatched junction bases numbered 8, after V lost 0 bases and J lost 8 bases. The CDR3 length is 15 residues. Per germline, CDR1 SGHRS and CDR2 YFSETQ. CDR3 amino acids: CASSLVYRGRKGYTF. CDR3 nucleotides: TGCGCCAGCAGCTTGGTTTACAGGGGGCGTAAAGGCTACACCTTC.

Within the sample, this clone is medium-sized (0.01 to 0.1%). The chain is built from TRBV10-3 and TRBJ2-3; D call uncertain. Per germline, CDR1 ENHRY and CDR2 SYGVKD. Trimming removed 0 bases from V and 5 bases from J, with 9 bases in between. The CDR3 totals 14 residues. The CDR3 nucleotides read TGTGCCATCAGTGAGTCGGGTCAGTTAGATACGCAGTATTTT. Translating it yields CAISESGQLDTQYF.

This clone was seen more than once but under ten times. The rearrangement links TRBV7-8 to TRBJ1-4; D may be TRBD1 (6 bases). The CDR3 is 15 residues long. V lost 4 bases and J lost 7, with 16 bases in between. Germline CDR1 SGHVS, CDR2 FQNEAQ. CDR3 residues: CASSSPTGRSEKLFF. The CDR3 coding sequence is TGTGCCAGCAGCTCCCCAACAGGGCGTAGTGAAAAACTGTTTTTT.

V and J are TRBV6-5 and TRBJ2-7; weak D call: TRBD1 (6 bases). Germline CDR1 and CDR2: MNHEY and SVGAGI. V was trimmed by 6 bases and J by 2 bases, leaving 11 bases between them. The CDR3 contains 13 residues. The CDR3 region has the DNA TGTGCCAGCAGCTTCCGGGACACCTACGAGCAGTACTTC. It is translated as CASSFRDTYEQYF.

The chain carries TRBV5-1 and TRBJ2-5, with 13 bases lining up with TRBD2. This CDR3 spans 15 amino acids. Germline lookup yields CDR1 SGHRS and CDR2 YFSETQ. Trimming took 2 bases from V and 3 from J; bases not matched to a gene: 1. CDR3 protein: CASSFGLAGEETQYF. For the CDR3, the DNA is TGCGCCAGCAGCTTTGGACTAGCGGGAGAAGAGACCCAGTACTTC.

The chain joins TRBV5-6 to TRBJ1-5; possible D gene TRBD1, 6 bases. This CDR3 has 15 amino acids. CDR1 is SGHDT, CDR2 YYEEEE, per germline. V was trimmed by 1 base and J by 7 bases, leaving 15 bases between them. Written as DNA, the CDR3 is TGTGCCAGCAGCTTGTATCTGCGGGGGCTCCAGCCCCAGCATTTT. Amino acids: CASSLYLRGLQPQHF.

Relative to its sample, this clone is medium-sized. The chain joins TRBV19 to TRBJ2-5; 11 bases match TRBD2. With 7 bases clipped from V and 5 bases from J, the junction kept 3 bases outside the gene matches. Germline CDR1 reads LNHDA; CDR2 reads SQIVND (reference sequence). The CDR3 is made up of 13 amino acids. This CDR3 is CASKGLAGETQYF. The DNA of the CDR3 is TGTGCCAGTAAAGGACTAGCGGGTGAGACCCAGTACTTC.

This chain links TRBV5-1 with TRBJ2-3, with TRBD1 matching over 9 bases. The germline V gene has CDR1 SGHRS and CDR2 YFSETQ. V lost 2 bases, J lost 0 bases, and 7 bases stayed unmatched. CDR3 length equals 17 residues. CDR3 DNA sequence: TGCGCCAGCAGCTTTGGCGGGACAGGGTTTAGCACAGATACGCAGTATTTT. It yields the protein CASSFGGTGFSTDTQYF. The complete variable domain, with remaining parts taken from reference TRBV5-1 and TRBJ2-3, reads KAGVTQTPRYLIKTRGQQVTLSCSPISGHRSVSWYQQTPGQGLQFLFEYFSETQRNKGNFPGRFSGRQFSNSRSEMNVSTLELGDSALYLCASSFGGTGFSTDTQYFGPGTRLTVL.

The rearrangement uses TRBV11-2 and TRBJ1-1, with a weak D call TRBD1 (5 bases). The CDR3 runs 14 residues. V was trimmed by 4 bases and J by 2 bases, leaving 11 bases between them. In germline, CDR1 is SGHAT, CDR2 FQNNGV. The CDR3 DNA reads as TGTGCCAGCAGCTCCCGCGGGGGTAACACTGAAGCTTTCTTT. It codes for CASSSRGGNTEAFF.

Sample share makes this clone large. The chain uses TRBV3-1 (or the pseudogene TRBV3-2) and TRBJ2-7, with 7 bases matching TRBD1. Germline assignment: CDR1 LGHDT and CDR2 YNNKEL (reference sequence). The CDR3 loop spans 12 amino acids. Trimming took 3 bases from V and 9 from J; bases not matched to a gene: 5. This CDR3 reads CASSHVRDRQYF. Here the CDR3 DNA reads TGTGCCAGCAGCCATGTCCGGGACAGGCAGTACTTC.

This chain connects TRBV11-2 to TRBJ2-1; 7 nucleotides match TRBD1. The CDR3 is 16 residues long. Per germline, CDR1 SGHAT and CDR2 FQNNGV. With 6 bases clipped from V and 0 bases from J, the junction kept 8 bases outside the gene matches. This chain's CDR3 is CASRGPGQSSYNEQFF. The CDR3 coding sequence is TGTGCCAGCAGGGGCCCGGGACAGAGCTCCTACAATGAGCAGTTCTTC.